Sequencing of this TCR beta chain was carried out in a study of T cell repertoires in cytomegalovirus infection. For the study at large: An indication of both CMV infection and matching HLA type came from public TCR beta signatures. General study findings and limits: Identification of carriers of CMV plus the relevant HLA was achieved through cumulative public TCR beta family frequency.

The CDR3 is 12 amino acids. CDR1 is SNHLY and CDR2 is FYNNEI in the germline V gene. Trimming at V came to 4 bases and at J to 4 bases, leaving 1 base not matched to a gene. This clonotype was seen more than once but under ten times. Its antigen is undetermined. TCRdb reprocessed the reads with MiXCR, giving one entry per CDR3 protein. The sample has around 430,000 distinct CDR3 sequences; roughly 43% are singletons. The sequencing used cultured PBMCs, collected from culture after CMV antigen stimulation. The chain joins TRBV2 to TRBJ2-7, with 7 bases fitting TRBD1. This TCR came from a human donor in good health (CMV status not recorded). Some clones in this sample may be carry-over from other donors' samples. This CDR3 is CASSGDSYEQYF. CDR3 nucleotide sequence: TGTGCCAGCAGTGGGGACAGTTACGAGCAGTACTTC. Full variable domain (outside the CDR3, taken from reference TRBV2 and TRBJ2-7): EPEVTQTPSHQVTQMGQEVILRCVPISNHLYFYWYRQILGQKVEFLVSFYNNEISEKSEIFDDQFSVERPDGSNFTLKIRSTKLEDSAMYFCASSGDSYEQYFGPGTRLTVT.